This T cell receptor beta chain stems from a study of Ad26.COV2.S vaccination and SARS-CoV-2 variants (dated by TCRdb to 2020 to 2023). Regarding the study in general: TCRbeta repertoire sequencing was used to assess the specificity and breadth of SARS-CoV-2-reactive T cell receptors after Ad26.COV2.S vaccination. A total of around 32 samples were included in the TCR-sequenced set, comprising around 19 Ad26.COV2.S vaccine recipients, 5 placebo recipients and 8 SARS-CoV-2 convalescent individuals. Overall study results and their limits: Non-spike TCR breadth was comparable between vaccine and placebo recipients, consistent with the vaccine containing only spike. It was noted by the authors that total T cell responses may have been underestimated by the TCR breadth and depth analyses. After vaccination, substantial breadth of spike-specific CD8+ and CD4+ T cell responses was reported. Compared with placebo recipients, Ad26.COV2.S recipients showed higher spike-specific TCR breadth (P = 0.0014).

CDR1 SQVTM and CDR2 ANQGSEA are derived from the germline V gene. CDR3 length: 12 amino acids, cysteine to phenylalanine. Kept here is only the CDR3 DNA, which spans 36 bases and is read in frame from base 1. V is clipped by 6 bases and J by 7 bases, and the sequence between their germline boundaries is 15 bases long. TCRbeta CDR3 regions were sequenced with the immunoSEQ Assay. After extraction, genomic DNA underwent amplification by bias-controlled multiplex PCR, followed by high-throughput sequencing. The study's processing was this. To quantify the absolute abundance of each unique TCRbeta CDR3 region, sequences were collapsed and filtered. T cell fraction was estimated by normalizing TCRbeta template counts to usable DNA, which was measured by amplifying reference genes present in all nucleated cells. Repertoire TCRs were annotated as SARS-CoV-2-specific by exact matching of V gene, CDR3 amino acid sequence and J gene to a known reactive TCR set. The reference SARS-CoV-2 TCR set was derived from MIRA and filtered for enrichment in COVID-19-positive ImmuneCODE repertoires, a step that removed public or cross-reactive TCRs. Using the MIRA antigens, annotated TCRs were further analysed by specific ORF or by position within an ORF. Breadth was defined as annotated unique rearrangements over total unique productive rearrangements; depth was the summed frequency of those rearrangements. TCR breadth was compared between groups using two-sided Wilcoxon rank-sum tests. TCRdb re-hosts the immuneACCESS table, in-frame sequences only. Its copies lack some clones; in the studies checked, an unresolved V gene accounts for under half of them, and the cause for the rest is not known. V, J and clone size reflect that table, while D and trimming were determined from the DNA. The sample table lists some 190,000 clones, around nine tenths of them with a count of one. The top ten clonotypes cover around 6.1% of the sample.

This specimen's time point label, interpreted: individuals recovered from natural SARS-CoV-2 infection. As concerns this clone: The antigen it binds to is not known. Base qualities are not recorded, but no much larger clone differs from it by a single base.

The receptor's source is a human donor who had recovered from COVID-19. The sequence links TRBV29-1 to TRBJ2-5, with no confidently assigned D gene. This specimen consisted of peripheral blood, obtained after recovery from COVID-19. The encoded CDR3 is CSVEALEATQYF. The DNA sequence is given as TGCAGCGTAGAGGCGCTTGAGGCGACCCAGTACTTC.